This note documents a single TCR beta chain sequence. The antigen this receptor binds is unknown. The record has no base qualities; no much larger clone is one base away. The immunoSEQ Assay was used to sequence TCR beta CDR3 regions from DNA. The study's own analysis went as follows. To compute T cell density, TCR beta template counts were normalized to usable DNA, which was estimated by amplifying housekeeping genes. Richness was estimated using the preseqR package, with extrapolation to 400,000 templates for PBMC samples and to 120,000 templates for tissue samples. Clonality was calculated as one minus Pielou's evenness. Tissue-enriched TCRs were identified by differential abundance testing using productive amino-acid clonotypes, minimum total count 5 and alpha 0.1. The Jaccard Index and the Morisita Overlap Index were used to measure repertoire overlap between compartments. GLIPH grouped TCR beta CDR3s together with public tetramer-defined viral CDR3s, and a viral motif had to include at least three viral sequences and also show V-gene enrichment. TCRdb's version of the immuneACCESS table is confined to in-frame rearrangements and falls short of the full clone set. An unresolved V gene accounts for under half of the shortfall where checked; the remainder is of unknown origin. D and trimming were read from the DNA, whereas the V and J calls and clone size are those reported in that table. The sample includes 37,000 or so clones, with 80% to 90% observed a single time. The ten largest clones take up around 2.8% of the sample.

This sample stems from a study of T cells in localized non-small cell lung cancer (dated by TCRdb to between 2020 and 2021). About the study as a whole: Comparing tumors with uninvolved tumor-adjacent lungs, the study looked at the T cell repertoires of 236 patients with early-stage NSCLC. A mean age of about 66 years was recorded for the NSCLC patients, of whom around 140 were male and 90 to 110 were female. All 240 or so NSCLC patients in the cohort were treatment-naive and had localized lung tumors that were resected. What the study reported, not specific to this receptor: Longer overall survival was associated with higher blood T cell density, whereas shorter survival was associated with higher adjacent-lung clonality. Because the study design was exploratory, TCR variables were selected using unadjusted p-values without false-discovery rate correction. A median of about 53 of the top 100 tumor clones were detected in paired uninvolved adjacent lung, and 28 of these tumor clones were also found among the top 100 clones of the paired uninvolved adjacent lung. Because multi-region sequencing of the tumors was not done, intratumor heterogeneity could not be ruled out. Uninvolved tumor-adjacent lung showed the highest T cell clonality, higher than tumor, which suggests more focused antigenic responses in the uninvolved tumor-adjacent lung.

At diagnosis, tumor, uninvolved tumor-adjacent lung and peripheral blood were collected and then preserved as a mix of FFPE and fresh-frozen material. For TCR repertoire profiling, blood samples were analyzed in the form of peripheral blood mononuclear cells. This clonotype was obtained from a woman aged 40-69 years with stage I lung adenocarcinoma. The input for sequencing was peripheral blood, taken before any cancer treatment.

The nucleotide sequence is TGCGCCAGCCGGACAGGCCCTGAAGAGACCCAGTACTTC. This gives the protein CASRTGPEETQYF. The chain is made from TRBV5-1 and TRBJ2-5, and 7 bases in between align with TRBD1. The germline V gene encodes CDR1 SGHRS and CDR2 YFSETQ. The CDR3 goes from the cysteine to the phenylalanine over 13 residues. CDR3 DNA is the only sequence kept; it has 39 bases, read in frame from the first base. From V the trimming removes 7 bases and from J it removes 3 bases, while the gene matches leave 6 bases of the junction unaccounted for.